The 18 T cell receptor beta chains below come from one sample, sequenced in a study of blood T cell repertoires in COVID-19. Clones were read by immunoSEQ multiplex PCR, and TCRdb kept only the in-frame ones, dropping some. This sample has over 150,000 clones; about 86% occur once, and the top ten carry around 9.9%. Sequencing was performed on peripheral blood. These receptors were collected from a man between 65 and 80 years old with active or convalescent COVID-19.

This chain uses TRBV13 with TRBJ2-1; no reliable D call. Germline assignment: CDR1 PRHDT and CDR2 FYEKMQ (reference sequence). This CDR3 comprises 15 residues. Trimming shortened V by 0 bases and J by 5 bases, and 11 bases separated the two germline ends. CDR3 amino acids: CASSLGVVQDNEQFF. DNA of the CDR3: TGTGCCAGCAGCTTAGGGGTAGTTCAAGACAATGAGCAGTTCTTC. The full variable domain, its missing parts supplied by reference TRBV13 and TRBJ2-1, is AAGVIQSPRHLIKEKRETATLKCYPIPRHDTVYWYQQGPGQDPQFLISFYEKMQSDKGSIPDRFSAQQFSDYHSELNMSSLELGDSALYFCASSLGVVQDNEQFFGPGTRLTVL.

The gene calls are TRBV7-8 and TRBJ1-1, with TRBD1 identical over 9 bases. Germline V gives CDR1 SGHVS, CDR2 FQNEAQ. The CDR3 spans 16 residues. V dropped 5 bases and J dropped 4; count of bases not matched to a gene: 11. CDR3 DNA: TGTGCCAGCAGCACGGGACAGGGCCTCGTGGGCACTGAAGCTTTCTTT. This sequence encodes CASSTGQGLVGTEAFF.

The count of this clone is one. The rearrangement uses TRBV30 and TRBJ1-5, with D perhaps TRBD1 (6 bases). CDR1 and CDR2 from the germline V gene are GTSNPN and SVGIG (reference sequence). The length of the CDR3 is 16 residues. Trimming removed 0 bases at V and 7 bases at J, with 19 bases between. The CDR3 nucleotides read TGTGCCTGGAGTGTATCGTGGGGGCGGACGGGACAGCCCCAGCATTTT. Its protein product is CAWSVSWGRTGQPQHF.

The genes are TRBV5-4 and TRBJ2-3; D gene unclear. V dropped 4 bases and J dropped 2 bases, with 11 bases sitting between them. The CDR3 is 14 residues long. Germline assignment: CDR1 SGHNT and CDR2 YYREEE (reference sequence). The CDR3 loop reads CASSLRLATDTQYF. CDR3 nucleotide sequence: TGTGCCAGCAGCCTACGACTTGCCACAGATACGCAGTATTTT.

V usage is TRBV27 and J usage is TRBJ2-2, with a weak D call TRBD1 (5 bases). The V gene lost 2 bases and the J gene lost 0 bases, with 7 bases spanning the gap. Germline V gives CDR1 MNHEY, CDR2 SMNVEV (reference sequence). This CDR3 is built from 15 residues. The CDR3 nucleotides are TGTGCCAGCAGTTTAAGACAGACGAACACCGGGGAGCTGTTTTTT. It is translated as CASSLRQTNTGELFF.

The rearrangement joins TRBV5-4 to TRBJ2-2, with D possibly TRBD1 on 7 matching bases. The CDR3 contains 16 residues. Between the trimmed V and J ends, which lost 1 base and 7 bases, there was a span of 17 bases. Germline CDR1 reads SGHNT; CDR2 reads YYREEE (reference sequence). The CDR3 loop is CASSLQRRGRSGELFF. The CDR3, as DNA: TGTGCCAGCAGCTTGCAGAGGAGGGGGCGGAGCGGGGAGCTGTTTTTT.

V gene TRBV11-3 combines with J gene TRBJ1-1; maybe TRBD1 (6 bases). CDR3 length equals 14 residues. Looked up from germline, CDR1 is SGHNT and CDR2 is YENEEA. Trimming left V 2 bases short and J 5 bases short, with 12 bases between. The DNA for the CDR3 is TGTGCCAGCAGCTTACTAAACAGGGTTACTGAAGCTTTCTTT. This translates into CASSLLNRVTEAFF.

This sequence joins TRBV18 and TRBJ1-2, with 7 bases aligning to TRBD1. The CDR3 length is 14 residues. Germline V gives CDR1 KGHSH, CDR2 LQKENI. Trimming cost V 6 bases and J 6 bases; bases outside gene matches: 10. In DNA, the CDR3 is TGTGCCAGCTCCCCCTCGGACAGGCGACATGGCTACACCTTC. Amino acid sequence: CASSPSDRRHGYTF.

The chain uses TRBV18 and TRBJ1-5; no clear D gene. CDR1 is KGHSH and CDR2 is LQKENI in the germline V gene. CDR3 size: 15 residues. Trimming took 3 bases from V and 3 from J, leaving 12 bases between them. CDR3 in amino acids: CASSPALSNNQPQHF. The CDR3 DNA reads TGTGCCAGCTCACCTGCTCTATCGAACAATCAGCCCCAGCATTTT.

This clone appeared a few times. The CDR3 DNA is TGCAGCGTCCCCGACAGGGGGCGCAACTATGGCTACACCTTC. Residues: CSVPDRGRNYGYTF. The chain has TRBV29-1 and TRBJ1-2; the match to TRBD1 covers 10 bases. This CDR3 has 14 residues. V dropped 6 bases and J dropped 2; count of bases not matched to a gene: 6. The germline V gene has CDR1 SQVTM and CDR2 ANQGSEA. Based on the CDR3 plus reference TRBV29-1 and TRBJ1-2, the full variable domain is SAVISQKPSRDICQRGTSLTIQCQVDSQVTMMFWYRQQPGQSLTLIATANQGSEATYESGFVIDKFPISRPNLTFSTLTVSNMSPEDSSIYLCSVPDRGRNYGYTFGSGTRLTVV.

This clone was found a few times. The rearrangement links TRBV29-1 to TRBJ1-1; the D is unclear. Trimming took off 3 bases at V and 2 bases at J, with 10 bases between the two ends. There are 13 residues in the CDR3. CDR1 SQVTM and CDR2 ANQGSEA come from the germline V gene. The CDR3 sequence: CSVEEAVNTEAFF. Written as DNA, the CDR3 is TGCAGCGTTGAGGAGGCAGTAAACACTGAAGCTTTCTTT.

The chain has TRBV9 and TRBJ1-2, with D tentatively TRBD1 (6 bases). Trimming removed 0 bases at V and 8 bases at J, with 17 bases between. The germline V gene encodes CDR1 SGDLS and CDR2 YYNGEE. The length of the CDR3 is 15 residues. The DNA of the CDR3 is TGTGCCAGCAGCGTAGTACCCACGACAGGCCCGGGCTACACCTTC. This encodes CASSVVPTTGPGYTF.

The chain recombines TRBV6-2 or TRBV6-3 with TRBJ2-2; 8 bases fit TRBD1. J was trimmed by 5 bases and V by 4 bases; bases with no gene match: 9. Germline values: CDR1 MNHEY, CDR2 SVGEGT. This CDR3 is 16 amino acids long. This chain's CDR3 is CASSSQRDRRTGELFF. The CDR3 nucleotides read TGTGCCAGCAGTTCACAACGGGACAGGCGGACCGGGGAGCTGTTTTTT.

The CDR3 DNA follows: TGTGCCAGCACCCGGGACAGGGCCGGGTCGGAAAAACTGTTTTTT. This gives the protein CASTRDRAGSEKLFF. V gene TRBV27 combines with J gene TRBJ1-4; 9 bases align to TRBD1. V dropped 7 bases and J dropped 8; count of bases not matched to a gene: 11. This CDR3 is 15 amino acids long. Looked up from germline, CDR1 is MNHEY and CDR2 is SMNVEV (reference sequence). Based on the CDR3 plus reference TRBV27 and TRBJ1-4, the full variable domain is EAQVTQNPRYLITVTGKKLTVTCSQNMNHEYMSWYRQDPGLGLRQIYYSMNVEVTDKGDVPEGYKVSRKEKRNFPLILESPSPNQTSLYFCASTRDRAGSEKLFFGSGTQLSVL.

V usage is TRBV7-2 and J usage is TRBJ1-1; 7 bases fit TRBD1. Germline loops: CDR1 SGHTA, CDR2 FQGNSA. The CDR3 contains 15 residues. V dropped 6 bases and J dropped 0; count of bases not matched to a gene: 7. The DNA of the CDR3 is TGTGCCAGCAGAAGAACACAGGGGATGAACACTGAAGCTTTCTTT. This sequence encodes CASRRTQGMNTEAFF.

V is TRBV5-1 and J is TRBJ2-1; 7 bases match TRBD1. The CDR3 length is 16 residues. The V gene end was trimmed by 4 bases and the J gene end by 2 bases; junction bases not matched to a gene: 9. The germline V gene encodes CDR1 SGHRS and CDR2 YFSETQ. The CDR3 region is CASSGPPGTAYNEQFF. CDR3 DNA sequence: TGCGCCAGCAGCGGCCCTCCCGGGACAGCCTACAATGAGCAGTTCTTC.

This sequence joins TRBV7-2 and TRBJ1-2, with 10 bases lining up with TRBD1. Trimming cost V 0 bases and J 6 bases; bases outside gene matches: 7. This CDR3 spans 16 amino acids. CDR1 is SGHTA and CDR2 is FQGNSA in the germline V gene. CDR3 sequence reads: CASSLAIADRGHGYTF. In nucleotides, the CDR3 is TGTGCCAGCAGCTTAGCGATAGCCGACAGGGGGCATGGCTACACCTTC.

The chain employs TRBV7-2 and TRBJ1-1; TRBD1 aligns across 7 bases. Trimming took 11 bases from V and 12 from J; bases not matched to a gene: 9. The germline V gene has CDR1 SGHTA and CDR2 FQGNSA. There are 10 residues in the CDR3. The CDR3 sequence is CAGHIQGPFF. CDR3 bases: TGTGCCGGACATATACAGGGGCCTTTCTTT.